These 31 T cell receptor beta chains were sequenced from one sample in a study of control samples from healthy donors and cancer patients. Libraries were prepared by immunoSEQ multiplex PCR; TCRdb keeps only in-frame clonotypes and omits some of them. The sample yields some 120,000 clones, less than 90% seen once. Sequencing input: blood. Source of these receptors: a man between 18 and 29 years old in good health.

This sequence joins TRBV18 and TRBJ1-2; no clear D. Germline V gives CDR1 KGHSH, CDR2 LQKENI. The CDR3 extends over 15 amino acids. The V gene lost 3 bases and the J gene lost 4 bases, with 15 bases spanning the gap. CDR3 region: CASSPTLDTSYGYTF. CDR3 DNA sequence: TGTGCCAGCTCACCTACACTAGACACTTCCTATGGCTACACCTTC.

The rearrangement links TRBV28 to TRBJ2-1; D unclear. Germline-derived CDR1 and CDR2 are MDHEN and SYDVKM. The CDR3 runs to 11 residues. Between the trimmed V and J ends, which lost 6 bases and 4 bases, there was a span of 4 bases. The CDR3 sequence is CASRGYNEQFF. The DNA of the CDR3 is TGTGCCAGCAGGGGTTACAATGAGCAGTTCTTC.

This clone was picked up one time. The chain uses TRBV28 and TRBJ1-1; 7 nucleotides agree with TRBD1. The CDR3 is 15 amino acids. V trimming: 5 bases; J trimming: 3 bases; junction bases outside the gene matches: 9. Germline CDR1 and CDR2: MDHEN and SYDVKM. The CDR3: CASSKAGTEDTEAFF. CDR3 nucleotide sequence: TGTGCCAGCAGTAAAGCCGGGACAGAAGACACTGAAGCTTTCTTT.

This clone came up a few times. The rearrangement uses TRBV24-1 and TRBJ2-2, with TRBD1 identical over 8 bases. Germline V gene sequence: CDR1 KGHDR, CDR2 SFDVKD. Trimming removed 5 bases from V and 5 bases from J; junction bases left unmatched: 6. This CDR3 spans 15 amino acids. The CDR3 nucleotides read TGTGCCACCAGTGCCAAACAGGGGGGAACCGGGGAGCTGTTTTTT. Its translation: CATSAKQGGTGELFF.

The gene calls are TRBV3-1 (or the pseudogene TRBV3-2) and TRBJ2-1; 8 bases match TRBD2. The CDR3 loop spans 13 amino acids. J lost 16 bases, V lost 4 bases, and 12 bases had no gene match. Germline values: CDR1 LGHDT, CDR2 YNNKEL (reference sequence). The CDR3 loop reads CASSPSAGVPPFF. The CDR3 DNA is TGTGCCAGCAGCCCTTCAGCGGGGGTGCCTCCATTCTTC.

V usage is TRBV5-1 and J usage is TRBJ2-5; D gene ambiguous. The CDR3 totals 14 residues. Germline loops: CDR1 SGHRS, CDR2 YFSETQ. Deletions cut 4 bases from V and 2 bases from J, with 12 bases between. CDR3 bases: TGCGCCAGCAGCCTGGGCAGTGGGCAAGAGACCCAGTACTTC. Translated, it gives CASSLGSGQETQYF. Full variable domain (rest looked up from reference TRBV5-1 and TRBJ2-5): KAGVTQTPRYLIKTRGQQVTLSCSPISGHRSVSWYQQTPGQGLQFLFEYFSETQRNKGNFPGRFSGRQFSNSRSEMNVSTLELGDSALYLCASSLGSGQETQYFGPGTRLLVL.

This chain links TRBV20-1 with TRBJ1-2; D remains unclear. Germline V gene data show CDR1 as DFQATT and CDR2 as SNEGSKA (reference sequence). The V gene lost 7 bases and the J gene lost 5 bases, with 11 bases spanning the gap. CDR3 length: 11 amino acids. The CDR3 region is CSGVGVYGYTF. The DNA for the CDR3 is TGCAGTGGTGTGGGAGTGTATGGCTACACCTTC.

The DNA for the CDR3 is TGTGCCAGTACAGGGGTCCGTGGGGAGAGGGGAAGAACAGATACGCAGTATTTT. It translates to CASTGVRGERGRTDTQYF. This chain joins TRBV19 and TRBJ2-3, with D possibly TRBD1 on 6 matching bases. CDR3 length: 18 amino acids. V dropped 7 bases and J dropped 3 bases, with 26 bases sitting between them. The germline CDR1 and CDR2 sequences are LNHDA and SQIVND (reference sequence). The whole variable domain, remainder taken from reference TRBV19 and TRBJ2-3, is DGGITQSPKYLFRKEGQNVTLSCEQNLNHDAMYWYRQDPGQGLRLIYYSQIVNDFQKGDIAEGYSVSREKKESFPLTVTSAQKNPTAFYLCASTGVRGERGRTDTQYFGPGTRLTVL.

This chain connects TRBV3-1 (or the pseudogene TRBV3-2) to TRBJ1-1; D gene ambiguous. Germline V gene data show CDR1 as LGHDT and CDR2 as YNNKEL (reference sequence). The length of the CDR3 is 12 residues. With 3 bases removed from V and 0 bases from J, the gap between germline ends came to 2 bases. DNA for the CDR3: TGTGCCAGCAGCCATGTGAACACTGAAGCTTTCTTT. This encodes CASSHVNTEAFF.

The V and J genes are TRBV7-6 and TRBJ2-2; D unresolved. CDR3 length: 14 residues. Germline V gene lookup returns CDR1 SGHVS and CDR2 FNYEAQ. V was pared by 4 bases and J by 5 bases, with 11 bases between. The CDR3 DNA reads TGTGCCAGCAGCTCGGACCGGGTGACCGGGGAGCTGTTTTTT. This encodes CASSSDRVTGELFF.

The genes are TRBV28 and TRBJ1-4, with 11 positions matching TRBD1. Germline V gene sequence: CDR1 MDHEN, CDR2 SYDVKM. Trimming removed 3 bases from V and 5 bases from J; junction bases left unmatched: 14. This CDR3 is built from 19 residues. The CDR3 is CASSLGPPGQGEQNEKLFF. CDR3 DNA sequence: TGTGCCAGCAGTTTGGGCCCTCCGGGACAGGGGGAACAAAATGAAAAACTGTTTTTT.

The genes are TRBV30 and TRBJ1-5; perhaps TRBD1 as D (5 bases). The CDR3 length is 13 residues. Germline CDR1 reads GTSNPN; CDR2 reads SVGIG (reference sequence). Trimming pared 2 bases from V and 4 bases from J, leaving 9 bases between. CDR3 protein: CAWSLRGNQPQHF. The CDR3 bases are TGTGCCTGGAGTTTGCGGGGGAATCAGCCCCAGCATTTT.

The chain carries TRBV18 and TRBJ1-2, with 7 bases matching TRBD1. Per the germline V gene, CDR1 is KGHSH and CDR2 is LQKENI. V lost 3 bases and J lost 3; bases outside the gene matches: 13. The CDR3 has 17 residues. CDR3 in DNA: TGTGCCAGCTCACCCCCGGGACAGAAAAAAGGGGACTATGGCTACACCTTC. Protein sequence: CASSPPGQKKGDYGYTF.

This clone appeared once. The chain recombines TRBV5-5 with TRBJ1-4, with D possibly matching TRBD1 (6 bases). V lost 1 base to trimming and J lost 7 bases, with 14 bases between them. The CDR3 length is 15 residues. The germline gives CDR1 SGHKS, CDR2 YYEKEE (reference sequence). DNA for the CDR3: TGTGCCAGCAGCTTGTCAGGACAGACTGGTGAAAAACTGTTTTTT. It specifies CASSLSGQTGEKLFF.

This chain links TRBV4-3 with TRBJ1-2; D is perhaps TRBD1 (6 bases). Between the trimmed V and J ends, which lost 4 bases and 4 bases, there was a span of 16 bases. The CDR3 is 15 amino acids. CDR1 is LGHNA, CDR2 YSLEER, per germline. The CDR3 nucleotides are TGCGCCAGCAGCCTGGACCTACAGGGTGGCTATGGCTACACCTTC. It encodes CASSLDLQGGYGYTF.

The rearrangement uses TRBV23-1 and TRBJ1-5; D is unresolved. TRBV23-1 qualifies as an ORF whose function is uncertain. The CDR3 loop spans 14 amino acids. The ends were cut back, 3 bases at V and 5 bases at J, with 11 bases in the middle. The CDR3 here is CASSQGGPDQPQHF. The CDR3 DNA sequence: TGCGCCAGCAGTCAGGGAGGACCCGATCAGCCCCAGCATTTT.

The gene calls are TRBV10-3 and TRBJ1-3; D gene ambiguous. Per germline, CDR1 ENHRY and CDR2 SYGVKD. Between the trimmed V and J ends, which lost 10 bases and 0 bases, there was a span of 4 bases. The CDR3 extends over 11 amino acids. CDR3 DNA sequence: TGTGCCACCAGCTCTGGAAACACCATATATTTT. It specifies CATSSGNTIYF.

The J gene is TRBJ1-5, the V gene TRBV27, with 9 bases matching TRBD1. V lost 5 bases and J lost 2; bases outside the gene matches: 4. The CDR3 has 15 amino acids. From germline, CDR1 is MNHEY and CDR2 SMNVEV (reference sequence). DNA for the CDR3: TGTGCCAGCAGTCCGACAGGGGGTGGCAATCAGCCCCAGCATTTT. Its protein product is CASSPTGGGNQPQHF.

This clone was counted once. This rearrangement joins TRBV5-1 to TRBJ2-1; possibly TRBD1 or TRBD2 for D (5 bases each). This CDR3 is built from 13 residues. CDR1 is SGHRS and CDR2 is YFSETQ in the germline V gene. Trimming removed 4 bases from V and 8 bases from J, with 13 bases in between. CDR3 in DNA: TGCGCCAGCAGCCCGGGACCGCGGGATGAGCAGTTCTTC. Translating it yields CASSPGPRDEQFF. Combining the CDR3 with reference TRBV5-1 and TRBJ2-1 gives the whole variable domain KAGVTQTPRYLIKTRGQQVTLSCSPISGHRSVSWYQQTPGQGLQFLFEYFSETQRNKGNFPGRFSGRQFSNSRSEMNVSTLELGDSALYLCASSPGPRDEQFFGPGTRLTVL.

This chain uses TRBV5-5 with TRBJ2-1; weak D call: TRBD2 (6 bases). The CDR3 contains 15 residues. Trimming took off 4 bases at V and 8 bases at J, with 19 bases between the two ends. CDR1 and CDR2 (germline): SGHKS, YYEKEE (reference sequence). CDR3 DNA sequence: TGTGCCAGCAGCCCGGGTCGGCGGGATCGTCATGAGCAGTTCTTC. Translation gives CASSPGRRDRHEQFF.

This chain connects TRBV5-8 to TRBJ1-1, with unresolved D. This CDR3 has 14 residues. Germline-derived CDR1 and CDR2 are SGHTS and YDEGEE. The V and J ends lost 0 bases and 2 bases respectively, with 8 bases between them. The CDR3 coding sequence is TGTGCCAGCAGCTTGGAGATGGGAAACACTGAAGCTTTCTTT. The encoded protein is CASSLEMGNTEAFF.

This clone qualifies as medium-sized. The V and J genes are TRBV6-4 and TRBJ2-3; no reliable D call. Between the trimmed V and J ends, which lost 0 bases and 5 bases, there was a span of 6 bases. The CDR3 length is 13 residues. Germline assignment: CDR1 MRHNA and CDR2 SNTAGT. CDR3 in DNA: TGTGCCAGCAGTGACTCAACGAGAGATACGCAGTATTTT. This encodes CASSDSTRDTQYF.

This chain uses TRBV9 with TRBJ2-4, with TRBD1 matching over 7 bases. Looked up from germline, CDR1 is SGDLS and CDR2 is YYNGEE. The V and J ends lost 3 bases and 9 bases, in that order; junction bases with no gene match: 12. The CDR3 is made up of 15 amino acids. The DNA of the CDR3 is TGTGCCAGCAGCGGGGTCCCAGGGGGTGGTGGCATTCAGTACTTC. This sequence encodes CASSGVPGGGGIQYF. The full variable domain, in which reference TRBV9 and TRBJ2-4 provide the parts outside the CDR3, is DSGVTQTPKHLITATGQRVTLRCSPRSGDLSVYWYQQSLDQGLQFLIQYYNGEERAKGNILERFSAQQFPDLHSELNLSSLELGDSALYFCASSGVPGGGGIQYFGAGTRLSVL.

A single count supports this clone. The chain couples TRBV18 to TRBJ2-7; no clear D. This CDR3 region has 14 residues. Trimming removed 3 bases at V and 3 bases at J, with 12 bases between. The germline V gene has CDR1 KGHSH and CDR2 LQKENI. CDR3 amino acids: CASSPEDMDYEQYF. In nucleotides, the CDR3 is TGTGCCAGCTCACCCGAAGATATGGACTACGAGCAGTACTTC.

V is TRBV3-1 (or the pseudogene TRBV3-2) and J is TRBJ1-1; the D is unclear. V lost 4 bases and J lost 6, with 9 bases in between. The germline V gene encodes CDR1 LGHDT and CDR2 YNNKEL (reference sequence). This CDR3 is 12 amino acids long. DNA of the CDR3: TGTGCCAGCAGCCGAGCAGGTTCTGAAGCTTTCTTT. This translates into CASSRAGSEAFF.

This clone showed up just a few times. The chain couples TRBV9 to TRBJ2-1; 9 nucleotides line up with TRBD2. CDR3 length: 16 amino acids. CDR1 and CDR2 from the germline V gene are SGDLS and YYNGEE. J lost 1 base, V lost 2 bases, and 4 bases had no gene match. The chain's CDR3 is CASSVGGLASYNEQFF. Written as DNA, the CDR3 is TGTGCCAGCAGCGTGGGGGGACTAGCTTCCTACAATGAGCAGTTCTTC.

The chain couples TRBV10-2 to TRBJ2-1; 13 bases align to TRBD2. V was pared by 5 bases and J by 8 bases, with 3 bases of the junction left unmatched. CDR1 is WSHSY and CDR2 is SAAADI in the germline V gene. The CDR3 totals 14 residues. The CDR3 nucleotides read TGCGCCAGCAGTAGACTAGCGGGAGGCGATGAGCAGTTCTTC. Translating gives CASSRLAGGDEQFF.

The chain joins TRBV10-1 to TRBJ1-4, with D unclear. CDR1 and CDR2 (germline): WNHNN, SYGVQD (reference sequence). Between the trimmed V and J ends, which lost 4 bases and 8 bases, there was a span of 11 bases. The CDR3 spans 13 residues. DNA of the CDR3: TGCGCCAGCAGTGGACAAGACCCAGAAAAACTGTTTTTT. Translating it yields CASSGQDPEKLFF.

The CDR3 DNA reads TGTGCCACCAGTGATCCCCTGGACAGGGGGCAAGGCGGGGAGCTGTTTTTT. Translating gives CATSDPLDRGQGGELFF. The chain carries TRBV24-1 and TRBJ2-2; 11 bases agree with TRBD1. Germline CDR1 is KGHDR and CDR2 is SFDVKD. With V trimmed by 3 bases and J by 7 bases, 9 bases remained unmatched. This CDR3 contains 17 residues.

This chain links TRBV6-4 with TRBJ2-3; the match to TRBD1 covers 8 bases. The CDR3 has 16 amino acids. Germline loops: CDR1 MRHNA, CDR2 SNTAGT. J was trimmed by 2 bases and V by 5 bases; bases with no gene match: 9. The CDR3 sequence is CASSLSTGGLTDTQYF. DNA for the CDR3: TGTGCCAGCAGTTTATCAACAGGGGGACTCACAGATACGCAGTATTTT.

This clone has only one observation. J is TRBJ2-2 and V is TRBV5-1; 13 bases are a match to TRBD2. V lost 5 bases to trimming and J lost 4 bases; unmatched junction nucleotides: 5. Germline CDR1 SGHRS, CDR2 YFSETQ. The CDR3 is 16 residues long. CDR3 DNA sequence: TGCGCCAGCAGACGGACTAGCGGGAGCTTCACCGGGGAGCTGTTTTTT. This translates into CASRRTSGSFTGELFF. The variable domain in full, completed from reference TRBV5-1 and TRBJ2-2, reads KAGVTQTPRYLIKTRGQQVTLSCSPISGHRSVSWYQQTPGQGLQFLFEYFSETQRNKGNFPGRFSGRQFSNSRSEMNVSTLELGDSALYLCASRRTSGSFTGELFFGEGSRLTVL.